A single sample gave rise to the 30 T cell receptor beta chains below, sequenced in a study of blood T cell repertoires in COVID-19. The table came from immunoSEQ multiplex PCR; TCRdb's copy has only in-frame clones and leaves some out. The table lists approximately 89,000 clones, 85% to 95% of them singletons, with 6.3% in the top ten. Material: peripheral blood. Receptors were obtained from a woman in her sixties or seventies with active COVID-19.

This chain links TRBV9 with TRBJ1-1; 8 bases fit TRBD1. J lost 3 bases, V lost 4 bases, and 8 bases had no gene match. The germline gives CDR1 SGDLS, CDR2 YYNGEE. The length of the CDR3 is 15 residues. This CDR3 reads CASSPGTGSYTEAFF. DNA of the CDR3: TGTGCCAGCAGCCCTGGGACAGGATCTTACACTGAAGCTTTCTTT.

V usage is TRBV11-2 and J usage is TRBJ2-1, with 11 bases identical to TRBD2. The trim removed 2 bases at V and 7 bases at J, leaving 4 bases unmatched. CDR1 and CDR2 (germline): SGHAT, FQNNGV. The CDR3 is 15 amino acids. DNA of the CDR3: TGTGCCAGCAGCTTATTGGTAGCGGGGGGGAATGAGCAGTTCTTC. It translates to CASSLLVAGGNEQFF.

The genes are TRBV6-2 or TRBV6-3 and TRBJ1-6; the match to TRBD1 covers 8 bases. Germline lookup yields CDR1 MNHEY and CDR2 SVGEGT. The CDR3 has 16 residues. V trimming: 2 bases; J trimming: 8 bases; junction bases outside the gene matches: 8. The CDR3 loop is CASSYEGQGLDSPLHF. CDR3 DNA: TGTGCCAGCAGTTACGAAGGACAGGGATTGGATTCACCCCTCCACTTT.

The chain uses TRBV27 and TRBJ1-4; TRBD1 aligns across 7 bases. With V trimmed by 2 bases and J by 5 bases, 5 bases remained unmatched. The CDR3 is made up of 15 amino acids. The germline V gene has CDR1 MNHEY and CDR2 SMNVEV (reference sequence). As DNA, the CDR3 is TGTGCCAGCAGTTTAGAAACAGGGGTAAATGAAAAACTGTTTTTT. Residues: CASSLETGVNEKLFF.

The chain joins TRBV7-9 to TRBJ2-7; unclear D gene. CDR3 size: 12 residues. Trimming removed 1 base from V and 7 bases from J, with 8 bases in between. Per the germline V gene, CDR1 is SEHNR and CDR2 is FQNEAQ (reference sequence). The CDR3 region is CASSLVLTEQYF. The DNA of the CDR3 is TGTGCCAGCAGCTTAGTTCTTACAGAGCAGTACTTC.

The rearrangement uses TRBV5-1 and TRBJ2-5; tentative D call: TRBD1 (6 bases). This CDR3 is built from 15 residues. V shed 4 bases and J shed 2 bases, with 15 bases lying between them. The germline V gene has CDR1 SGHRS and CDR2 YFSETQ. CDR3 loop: CASSPKNRDQETQYF. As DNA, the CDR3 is TGCGCCAGCAGCCCTAAAAACAGGGATCAAGAGACCCAGTACTTC.

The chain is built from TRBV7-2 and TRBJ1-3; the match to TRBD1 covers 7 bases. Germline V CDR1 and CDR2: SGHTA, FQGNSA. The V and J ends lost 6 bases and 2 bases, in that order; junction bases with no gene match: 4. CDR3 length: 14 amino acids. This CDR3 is CASREGTAGNTIYF. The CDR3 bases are TGTGCCAGCAGAGAGGGGACAGCTGGAAACACCATATATTTT.

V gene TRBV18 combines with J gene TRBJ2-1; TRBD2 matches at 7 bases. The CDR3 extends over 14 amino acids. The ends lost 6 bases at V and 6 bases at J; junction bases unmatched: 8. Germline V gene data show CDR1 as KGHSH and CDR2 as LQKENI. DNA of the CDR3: TGTGCCAGCTCCTACGGACTAGATGGCAATGAGCAGTTCTTC. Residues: CASSYGLDGNEQFF.

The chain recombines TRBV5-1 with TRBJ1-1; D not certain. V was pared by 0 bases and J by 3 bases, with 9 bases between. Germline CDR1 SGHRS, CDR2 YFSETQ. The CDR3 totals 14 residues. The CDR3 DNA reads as TGCGCCAGCAGCTTGGCTGGGCCGCACACTGAAGCTTTCTTT. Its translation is CASSLAGPHTEAFF.

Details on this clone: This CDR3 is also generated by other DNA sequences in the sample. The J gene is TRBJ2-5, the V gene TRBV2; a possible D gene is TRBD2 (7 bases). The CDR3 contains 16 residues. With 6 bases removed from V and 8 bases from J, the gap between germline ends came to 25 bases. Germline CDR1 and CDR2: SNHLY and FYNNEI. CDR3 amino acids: CASRIQTRGGGGTQYF. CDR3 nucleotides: TGTGCCAGCAGGATACAAACTCGCGGGGGCGGGGGCACCCAGTACTTC.

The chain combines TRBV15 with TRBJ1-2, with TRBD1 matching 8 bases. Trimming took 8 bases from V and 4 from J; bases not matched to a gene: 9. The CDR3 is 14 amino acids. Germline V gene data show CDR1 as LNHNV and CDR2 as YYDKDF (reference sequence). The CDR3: CATRGTDRGYGYTF. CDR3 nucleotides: TGTGCCACCCGGGGGACAGACAGGGGCTATGGCTACACCTTC.

CDR3 coding DNA: TGTGCCAGCAGCTTACCCAGTTTATCTTCACCCCTCCACTTT. This translates into CASSLPSLSSPLHF. This sequence joins TRBV7-8 and TRBJ1-6; D is uncertain. The CDR3 has 14 residues. The V and J ends lost 2 bases and 9 bases respectively, with 11 bases between them. Germline V CDR1 and CDR2: SGHVS, FQNEAQ.

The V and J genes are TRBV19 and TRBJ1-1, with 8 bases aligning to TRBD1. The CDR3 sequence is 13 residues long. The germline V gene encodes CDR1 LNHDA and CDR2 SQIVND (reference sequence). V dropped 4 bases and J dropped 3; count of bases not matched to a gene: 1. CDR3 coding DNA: TGTGCCAGTAGTACAGGGGGCGACACTGAAGCTTTCTTT. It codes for CASSTGGDTEAFF.

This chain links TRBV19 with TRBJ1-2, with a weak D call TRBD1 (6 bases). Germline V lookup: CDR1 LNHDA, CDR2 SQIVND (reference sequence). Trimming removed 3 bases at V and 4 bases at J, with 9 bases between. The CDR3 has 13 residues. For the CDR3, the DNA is TGTGCCAGTAGTATCGGGACATCCTATGGCTACACCTTC. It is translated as CASSIGTSYGYTF.

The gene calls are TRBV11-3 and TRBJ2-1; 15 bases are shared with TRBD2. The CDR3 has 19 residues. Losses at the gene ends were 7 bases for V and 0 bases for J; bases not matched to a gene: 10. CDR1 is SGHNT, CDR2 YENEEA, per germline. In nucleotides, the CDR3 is TGTGCCAGCATCTCAACCGGGACTAGCGGGGGGACCTCCTACAATGAGCAGTTCTTC. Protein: CASISTGTSGGTSYNEQFF.

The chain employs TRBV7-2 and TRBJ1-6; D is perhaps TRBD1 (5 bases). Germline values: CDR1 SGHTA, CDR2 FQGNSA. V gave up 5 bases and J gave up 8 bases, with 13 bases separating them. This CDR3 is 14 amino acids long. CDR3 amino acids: CASSRLVGDSPLHF. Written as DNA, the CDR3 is TGTGCCAGCAGCCGCTTGGTAGGGGATTCACCCCTCCACTTT.

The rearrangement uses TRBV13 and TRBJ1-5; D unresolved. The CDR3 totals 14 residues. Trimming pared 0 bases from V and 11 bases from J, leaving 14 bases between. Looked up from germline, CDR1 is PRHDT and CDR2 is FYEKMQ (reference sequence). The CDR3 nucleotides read TGTGCCAGCAGCTTAGGGGGCCGGCTTGAAGCCCAGCATTTT. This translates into CASSLGGRLEAQHF.

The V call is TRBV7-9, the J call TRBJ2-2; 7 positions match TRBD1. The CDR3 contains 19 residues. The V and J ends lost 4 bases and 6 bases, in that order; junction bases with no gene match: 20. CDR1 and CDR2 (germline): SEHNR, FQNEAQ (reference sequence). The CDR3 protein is CASSYPPMRQGEIAGELFF. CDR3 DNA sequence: TGTGCCAGCAGCTACCCCCCGATGAGACAGGGTGAAATAGCCGGGGAGCTGTTTTTT. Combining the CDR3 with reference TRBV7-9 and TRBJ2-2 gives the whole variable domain DTGVSQNPRHKITKRGQNVTFRCDPISEHNRLYWYRQTLGQGPEFLTYFQNEAQLEKSRLLSDRFSAERPKGSFSTLEIQRTEQGDSAMYLCASSYPPMRQGEIAGELFFGEGSRLTVL.

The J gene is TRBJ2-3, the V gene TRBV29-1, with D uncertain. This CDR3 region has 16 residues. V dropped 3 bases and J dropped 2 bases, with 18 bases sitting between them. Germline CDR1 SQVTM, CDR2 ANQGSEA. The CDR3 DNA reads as TGCAGCGTTGAGTATAGGAGTCCTCGTCCCACAGATACGCAGTATTTT. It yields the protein CSVEYRSPRPTDTQYF.

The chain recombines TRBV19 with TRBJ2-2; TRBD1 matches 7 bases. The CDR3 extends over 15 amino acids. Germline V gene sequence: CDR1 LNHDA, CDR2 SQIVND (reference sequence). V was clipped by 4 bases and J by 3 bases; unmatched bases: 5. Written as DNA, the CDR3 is TGTGCCAGTAGTAAGGGGACAGATTACACCGGGGAGCTGTTTTTT. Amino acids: CASSKGTDYTGELFF.

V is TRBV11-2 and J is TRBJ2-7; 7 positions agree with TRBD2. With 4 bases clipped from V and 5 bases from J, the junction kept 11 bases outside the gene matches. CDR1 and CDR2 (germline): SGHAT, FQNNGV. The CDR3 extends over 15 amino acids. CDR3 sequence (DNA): TGTGCCAGCAGCTCCCGGGCTAGGGAGGGGCACGAGCAGTACTTC. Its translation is CASSSRAREGHEQYF.

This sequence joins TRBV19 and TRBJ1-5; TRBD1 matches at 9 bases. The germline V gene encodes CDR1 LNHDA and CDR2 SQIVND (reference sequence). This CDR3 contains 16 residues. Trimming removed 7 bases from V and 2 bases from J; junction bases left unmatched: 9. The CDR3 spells CASNPTGGSGNQPQHF. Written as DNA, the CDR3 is TGTGCCAGTAACCCGACAGGGGGGTCCGGCAATCAGCCCCAGCATTTT.

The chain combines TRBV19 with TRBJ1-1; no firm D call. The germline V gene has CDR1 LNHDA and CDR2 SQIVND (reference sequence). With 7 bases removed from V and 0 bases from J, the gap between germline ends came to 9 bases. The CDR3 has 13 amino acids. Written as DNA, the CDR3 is TGTGCCAGTACGAGAAGTTTGAACACTGAAGCTTTCTTT. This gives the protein CASTRSLNTEAFF.

CDR3 nucleotide sequence: TGTGCCAGCAGCCTCCGGACAGGGGGAAACATTCAGTACTTC. As protein: CASSLRTGGNIQYF. The genes are TRBV9 and TRBJ2-4, with 10 bases matching TRBD1. V shed 4 bases and J 6 bases; nucleotides not matched to a gene: 4. CDR3 length: 14 residues. From germline, CDR1 is SGDLS and CDR2 YYNGEE.

CDR3 protein: CATSDSHQGNPDTQYF. For the CDR3, the DNA is TGTGCCACCAGTGATTCTCACCAGGGGAACCCAGATACGCAGTATTTT. The chain recombines TRBV24-1 with TRBJ2-3, with D possibly being TRBD1 (6 bases). The germline gives CDR1 KGHDR, CDR2 SFDVKD. The CDR3 length is 16 residues. V lost 2 bases and J 4 bases, leaving 15 bases between the germline ends.

The CDR3 is CASREQGYRTEAFF. CDR3 nucleotides: TGTGCCAGCAGGGAACAGGGATATAGGACTGAAGCTTTCTTT. V is TRBV6-6 and J is TRBJ1-1; a possible D gene is TRBD1 (6 bases). V dropped 6 bases and J dropped 5 bases, with 16 bases sitting between them. Germline lookup yields CDR1 MNHNY and CDR2 SVGAGI (reference sequence). CDR3 size: 14 residues.

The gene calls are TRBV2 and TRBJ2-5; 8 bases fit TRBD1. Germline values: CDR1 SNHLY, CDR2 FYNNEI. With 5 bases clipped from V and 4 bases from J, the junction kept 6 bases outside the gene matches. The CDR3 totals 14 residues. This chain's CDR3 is CASSSGGNGETQYF. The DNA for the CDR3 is TGTGCCAGCAGTTCAGGGGGCAATGGAGAGACCCAGTACTTC. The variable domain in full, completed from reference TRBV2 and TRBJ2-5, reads EPEVTQTPSHQVTQMGQEVILRCVPISNHLYFYWYRQILGQKVEFLVSFYNNEISEKSEIFDDQFSVERPDGSNFTLKIRSTKLEDSAMYFCASSSGGNGETQYFGPGTRLLVL.

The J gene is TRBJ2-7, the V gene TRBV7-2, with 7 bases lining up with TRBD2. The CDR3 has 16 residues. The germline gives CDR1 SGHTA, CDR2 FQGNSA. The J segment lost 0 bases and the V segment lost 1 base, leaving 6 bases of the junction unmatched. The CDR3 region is CASSLVGGGSSYEQYF. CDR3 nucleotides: TGTGCCAGCAGCTTAGTGGGCGGGGGAAGCTCCTACGAGCAGTACTTC.

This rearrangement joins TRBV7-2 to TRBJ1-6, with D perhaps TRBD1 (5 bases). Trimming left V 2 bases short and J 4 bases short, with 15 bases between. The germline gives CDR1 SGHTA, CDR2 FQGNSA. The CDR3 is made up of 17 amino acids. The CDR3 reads CASSLFGQGPYNSPLHF. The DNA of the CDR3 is TGTGCCAGCAGCTTATTTGGGCAGGGTCCGTATAATTCACCCCTCCACTTT.

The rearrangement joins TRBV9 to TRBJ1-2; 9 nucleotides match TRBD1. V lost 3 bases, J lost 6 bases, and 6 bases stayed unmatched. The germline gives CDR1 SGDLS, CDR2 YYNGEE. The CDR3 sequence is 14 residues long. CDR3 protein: CASSARTGEHGYTF. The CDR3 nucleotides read TGTGCCAGCAGCGCACGGACAGGGGAACATGGCTACACCTTC.